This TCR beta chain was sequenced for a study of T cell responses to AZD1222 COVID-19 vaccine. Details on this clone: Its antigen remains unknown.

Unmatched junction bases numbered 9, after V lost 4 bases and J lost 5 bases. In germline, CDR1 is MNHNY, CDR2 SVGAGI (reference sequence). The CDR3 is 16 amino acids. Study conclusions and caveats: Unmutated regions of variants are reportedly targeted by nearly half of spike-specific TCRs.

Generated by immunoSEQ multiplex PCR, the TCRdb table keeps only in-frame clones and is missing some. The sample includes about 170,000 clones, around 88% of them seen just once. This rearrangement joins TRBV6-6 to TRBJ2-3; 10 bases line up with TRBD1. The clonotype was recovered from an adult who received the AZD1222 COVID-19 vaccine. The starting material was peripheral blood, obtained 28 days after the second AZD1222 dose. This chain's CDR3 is CASSSAGTGVGDTQYF. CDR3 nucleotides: TGTGCCAGCAGTTCAGCCGGGACAGGGGTGGGAGATACGCAGTATTTT.